The sequence of this T cell receptor beta chain was determined in a study of blood T cell repertoires in COVID-19. About the research overall: T cells, B-cell-depleted T cells, or PBMCs provided the cDNA or gDNA that served as material.

Measured with immunoSEQ multiplex PCR; TCRdb has only the in-frame clones, and not every one. The sample records some 200,000 clones, 82% being singletons. The CDR3 spans 17 residues. V shed 2 bases and J shed 0 bases, with 11 bases lying between them. Germline V gives CDR1 MNHEY, CDR2 SVGEGT. The chain uses TRBV6-2 or TRBV6-3 and TRBJ2-6; the D gene is possibly TRBD2 (6 bases). The TCR originated in a woman between 35 and 50 years old with acute or convalescent COVID-19. Material: peripheral blood. The CDR3 DNA reads as TGTGCCAGCAGTTACCCGGGACTGCGCTCTGGGGCCAACGTCCTGACTTTC. This encodes CASSYPGLRSGANVLTF.